This is a list of T cell receptor beta chains from one sample in a study of human T cells and chemical hapten exposure. TCRdb re-analysed the RACE reads in MiXCR, keeping a single row per CDR3 protein. Of tens of thousands of distinct CDR3 sequences in the sample, roughly a tenth were seen once. The sequencing used whole blood, collected in connection with sensitization to the hapten diphenylcyclopropenone (DPC). These receptors were collected from a woman aged 45-65 years with alopecia areata. Some clones in this sample may be carry-over from other donors' samples. The CDR3 runs from the conserved cysteine through the conserved F or W. The D gene is left open where the match is weak. Clone size is stated in some rows and not others, as once, few, many or a class when expanded.

>TRBD2|few|TRBV15|TRBJ2-1
CATSPRTSGSNYNEQFF
TGTGCCACCAGCCCTCGGACTAGCGGGAGTAACTACAATGAGCAGTTCTTC
>NA|NA|TRBV7-6|TRBJ2-3
CASSLASADTQYF
TGTGCCAGCAGCTTAGCGTCGGCAGATACGCAGTATTTT
>TRBD2|many|TRBV4-1|TRBJ2-1
CASSQDFNRGTSIRNEQFF
TGCGCCAGCAGCCAAGATTTTAATCGGGGGACTAGCATTAGAAATGAGCAGTTCTTC
>TRBD1|NA|TRBV15|TRBJ2-1
CATSRDGQGVRDEQFF
TGTGCCACCAGCAGAGACGGACAGGGGGTCCGGGATGAGCAGTTCTTC
>NA|many|TRBV9|TRBJ1-5
CASSLGVSNQPQHF
TGTGCCAGCAGCTTGGGGGTTAGCAATCAGCCCCAGCATTTT
>TRBD2|few|TRBV19|TRBJ2-7
CASSTGDLAGYEQYF
TGTGCCAGTAGTACCGGGGACCTAGCGGGGTACGAGCAGTACTTC
>NA|many|TRBV5-5|TRBJ1-1
CASRAPEHTEAFF
TGTGCCAGCAGGGCACCAGAGCACACTGAAGCTTTCTTT
>TRBD1|NA|TRBV18|TRBJ1-5
CASSLVTGWNNQPQHF
TGTGCCAGCTCACTTGTGACAGGGTGGAACAATCAGCCCCAGCATTTT
>NA|NA|TRBV5-1|TRBJ2-3
CASSTLPGLRDPQYF
TGCGCCAGCAGCACTTTACCGGGACTGCGGGATCCGCAGTATTTT
>NA|NA|TRBV9|TRBJ1-4
CASSPGHGGINEKLFF
TGTGCCAGCAGCCCGGGGCACGGAGGCATTAATGAAAAACTGTTTTTT
>TRBD1|many|TRBV28|TRBJ1-6
CASSPRQGNSPLHF
TGTGCCAGCAGCCCCAGACAGGGTAATTCACCCCTCCACTTT
>TRBD2|many|TRBV12-3/TRBV12-4|TRBJ2-3
CASSKTSGSPTDTQYF
TGTGCCAGCAGTAAGACTAGCGGGAGTCCCACAGATACGCAGTATTTT
>NA|many|TRBV20-1|TRBJ2-1
CSATRDSYTYNEQFF
TGCAGTGCGACCCGGGACTCTTACACCTACAATGAGCAGTTCTTC
>NA|few|TRBV29-1|TRBJ2-7
CSTGDSFYEQYF
TGCAGCACGGGGGACAGCTTCTACGAGCAGTACTTC
>NA|many|TRBV12-3/TRBV12-4|TRBJ1-1
CASSSSGFRTEAFF
NA
>NA|many|TRBV4-3|TRBJ2-3
CASSPGPTDTQYF
TGCGCCAGCAGCCCGGGACCCACAGATACGCAGTATTTT
>TRBD2|NA|TRBV3-1|TRBJ2-7
CASSPLPTGGSEQYF
TGTGCCAGCAGCCCTCTCCCAACGGGAGGCTCCGAGCAGTACTTC
>NA|NA|TRBV28|TRBJ2-1
CASSDSYNEQFF
TGTGCCAGCAGTGACAGCTACAATGAGCAGTTCTTC
>NA|few|TRBV12-3/TRBV12-4|TRBJ1-1
CASSLRRVQEAFF
TGTGCCAGCAGTCTCCGCCGTGTCCAGGAAGCTTTCTTT
>TRBD2|many|TRBV12-3/TRBV12-4|TRBJ2-3
CASTGTSGTADTQYF
TGTGCCAGCACCGGGACTAGCGGGACCGCAGATACGCAGTATTTT
>NA|few|TRBV7-2|TRBJ2-2
CASSPVGAFRLISGELFF
TGTGCCAGCAGTCCCGTTGGGGCCTTCCGTCTAATAAGCGGGGAGCTGTTTTTT
>TRBD1|many|TRBV29-1|TRBJ2-7
CSGTGVDYEQYF
TGCAGCGGAACAGGGGTAGACTACGAGCAGTACTTC
>TRBD2|few|TRBV24-1|TRBJ2-1
CATSDPSGGRDEQFF
TGTGCCACCAGTGACCCTAGCGGGGGGAGGGATGAGCAGTTCTTC
>NA|few|TRBV5-1|TRBJ2-3
CASRIYTDTQYF
TGCGCCAGCAGAATTTACACAGATACGCAGTATTTT
>NA|NA|TRBV28|TRBJ2-5
CASSTVVTQYF
TGTGCCAGCAGTACTGTGGTGACCCAGTACTTC
>NA|NA|TRBV20-1|TRBJ1-1
CSASRDGLMNTEAFF
TGCAGTGCTTCACGGGACGGCCTTATGAACACTGAAGCTTTCTTT
>NA|NA|TRBV5-8|TRBJ1-5
CASSLVTLEPQHF
TGTGCCAGCAGCTTGGTTACACTAGAGCCCCAGCATTTT